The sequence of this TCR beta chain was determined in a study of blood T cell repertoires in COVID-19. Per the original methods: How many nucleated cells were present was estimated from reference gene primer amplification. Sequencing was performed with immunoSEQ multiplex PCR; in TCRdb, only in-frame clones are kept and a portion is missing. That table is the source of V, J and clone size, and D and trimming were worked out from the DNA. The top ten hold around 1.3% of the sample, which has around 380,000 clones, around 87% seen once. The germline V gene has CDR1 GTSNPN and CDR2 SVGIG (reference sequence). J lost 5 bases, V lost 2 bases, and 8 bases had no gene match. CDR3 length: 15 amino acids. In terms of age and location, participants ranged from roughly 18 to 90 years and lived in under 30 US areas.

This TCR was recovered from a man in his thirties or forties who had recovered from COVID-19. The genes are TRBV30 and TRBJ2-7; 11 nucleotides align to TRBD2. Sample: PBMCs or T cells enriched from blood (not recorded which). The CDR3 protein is CAWSLGLAVDDEQYF. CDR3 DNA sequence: TGTGCCTGGAGTTTGGGACTAGCGGTTGACGACGAGCAGTACTTC.